The 13 T cell receptor beta chains reported below all come from one sample, sequenced in a study of cytomegalovirus exposure and HLA in healthy donors. Profiled with immunoSEQ multiplex PCR; TCRdb holds only in-frame clones, not every one. The data show fewer than 200,000 clones, around nine tenths seen once. The sample taken for sequencing was PBMCs. These receptor sequences come from a woman under 30 in good health and CMV-seropositive.

The chain has TRBV28 and TRBJ2-7; 7 bases are shared with TRBD1. Germline V gene data show CDR1 as MDHEN and CDR2 as SYDVKM. This CDR3 has 13 residues. Trimming took 6 bases from V and 5 from J; bases not matched to a gene: 7. The CDR3 sequence is CASRLDRLDEQYF. The CDR3 DNA reads as TGTGCCAGCAGGTTGGACAGGTTGGACGAGCAGTACTTC.

The chain carries TRBV15 and TRBJ2-5; 10 bases are shared with TRBD1. J lost 4 bases, V lost 0 bases, and 2 bases had no gene match. The CDR3 has 15 residues. CDR1 LNHNV and CDR2 YYDKDF come from the germline V gene (reference sequence). The CDR3, as DNA: TGTGCCACCAGCAGAGATCGGGACAGGGGAGAGACCCAGTACTTC. As protein: CATSRDRDRGETQYF. Based on the CDR3 plus reference TRBV15 and TRBJ2-5, the full variable domain is DAMVIQNPRYQVTQFGKPVTLSCSQTLNHNVMYWYQQKSSQAPKLLFHYYDKDFNNEADTPDNFQSRRPNTSFCFLDIRSPGLGDTAMYLCATSRDRDRGETQYFGPGTRLLVL.

This clone appeared once. The V gene is TRBV7-3, the J gene TRBJ2-1; 8 nucleotides line up with TRBD2. Germline V gene lookup returns CDR1 SGHTA and CDR2 FQGTGA. Trimming removed 6 bases from V and 7 bases from J; junction bases left unmatched: 8. This CDR3 is built from 14 residues. The chain's CDR3 is CASSASGTRNEQFF. The CDR3 DNA follows: TGTGCCAGCAGTGCCTCCGGGACTAGAAATGAGCAGTTCTTC.

The sample holds one count of this clone. The chain combines TRBV28 with TRBJ2-7; D gene unclear. Trimming took off 3 bases at V and 6 bases at J, with 15 bases between the two ends. Germline V gives CDR1 MDHEN, CDR2 SYDVKM. The CDR3 runs 14 residues. The CDR3 region is CASSFPGYSREQYF. The DNA of the CDR3 is TGTGCCAGCAGTTTTCCAGGTTATTCGCGCGAGCAGTACTTC.

This clone was counted many times. The chain combines TRBV19 with TRBJ1-3, with D unresolved. CDR3 length: 18 amino acids. V was pared by 5 bases and J by 0 bases, with 20 bases between. The germline V gene encodes CDR1 LNHDA and CDR2 SQIVND (reference sequence). The DNA for the CDR3 is TGTGCCAGTAGTTCGGACTTAAGGAGGGCCCTCTCTGGAAACACCATATATTTT. Its protein product is CASSSDLRRALSGNTIYF.

The rearrangement joins TRBV5-6 to TRBJ1-1, with D maybe TRBD1 (5 bases). Trimming left V 5 bases short and J 1 base short, with 9 bases between. Germline lookup yields CDR1 SGHDT and CDR2 YYEEEE. The CDR3 consists of 13 residues. The CDR3 is CASSYDRNTEAFF. The CDR3 DNA follows: TGTGCCAGCAGTTATGACAGGAACACTGAAGCTTTCTTT.

The V gene is TRBV28, the J gene TRBJ2-1, with 10 nucleotides matching TRBD2. This CDR3 has 15 residues. Germline V CDR1 and CDR2: MDHEN, SYDVKM. The trim removed 5 bases at V and 7 bases at J, leaving 8 bases unmatched. Written as DNA, the CDR3 is TGTGCCAGCAGTCGCCTAGCGGGAGTCGGGAATGAGCAGTTCTTC. It is translated as CASSRLAGVGNEQFF.

The chain joins TRBV28 to TRBJ2-5; D gene uncertain. The CDR3 runs to 11 residues. Trimming cost V 9 bases and J 2 bases, with 7 bases left between them. Germline V gene data show CDR1 as MDHEN and CDR2 as SYDVKM. In nucleotides, the CDR3 is TGTGCCAGGCCACAACAAGAGACCCAGTACTTC. As protein: CARPQQETQYF.

The chain combines TRBV19 with TRBJ2-1; 10 nucleotides agree with TRBD2. Germline CDR1 reads LNHDA; CDR2 reads SQIVND (reference sequence). CDR3 size: 14 residues. V was clipped by 6 bases and J by 5 bases; unmatched bases: 4. The DNA of the CDR3 is TGTGCCAGTAGGTTAGCGGGAGGCAACAATGAGCAGTTCTTC. Encoded protein: CASRLAGGNNEQFF.

This sequence joins TRBV6-4 and TRBJ2-3; 8 nucleotides align to TRBD2. Trimming took 3 bases from V and 3 from J; bases not matched to a gene: 2. This CDR3 is 14 amino acids long. CDR1 MRHNA and CDR2 SNTAGT come from the germline V gene. CDR3 loop: CASSESGRTDTQYF. CDR3 sequence (DNA): TGTGCCAGCAGTGAGAGCGGGAGAACAGATACGCAGTATTTT.

This clone was recorded a few times. The gene calls are TRBV21-1 and TRBJ1-4; TRBD1, the table's D call, was not compared with the DNA. TRBV21-1 is a documented pseudogene. This CDR3 region has 20 residues. The CDR3 coding sequence is TGTGCCAGCAGCAACGGCCTTCAGGGGGTCGGGCCTTCAACTAATGAAAAACTGTTTTTT. Residues: CASSNGLQGVGPSTNEKLFF.

V gene TRBV9 combines with J gene TRBJ2-7, with a possible D match to TRBD1 (5 bases). The V gene lost 3 bases and the J gene lost 1 base, with 17 bases spanning the gap. Germline V gene data show CDR1 as SGDLS and CDR2 as YYNGEE. This CDR3 spans 16 amino acids. The CDR3 here is CASSEGYKDGSYEQYF. DNA of the CDR3: TGTGCCAGCAGCGAGGGGTACAAAGACGGATCCTACGAGCAGTACTTC.

In its sample, this clone was seen a few times. J is TRBJ2-2 and V is TRBV7-2; D ambiguous. Trimming removed 3 bases from V and 7 bases from J, with 9 bases in between. Germline CDR1 is SGHTA and CDR2 is FQGNSA. This CDR3 region has 13 residues. CDR3 sequence reads: CASSFKAGGELFF. The CDR3 bases are TGTGCCAGCAGCTTTAAGGCAGGCGGGGAGCTGTTTTTT.